This is a list of T cell receptor beta chains from one sample in a study of OX40 agonist ivuxolimab in advanced cancers. TCRdb's copy holds only in-frame clones and misses some; the assay was immunoSEQ multiplex PCR. The sample holds roughly 56,000 clones, approximately 80% seen once. The specimen comprised CD4+ or CD8+ T cells sorted from blood, sampled in a trial of the OX40 agonist ivuxolimab. The receptors originated from an adult with an advanced solid tumor such as melanoma, head and neck, liver or kidney cancer. Each CDR3 is given with its conserved first and last residue. Clone size is stated in some rows and not others, as once, few, many or a class when expanded.

v_call: TRBV6-5
j_call: TRBJ2-2
clone_size: NA
cdr3_aa: CASKSSRNTGELFF

v_call: TRBV18
j_call: TRBJ1-2
clone_size: NA
cdr3_aa: CASSQGQEGGYTF

v_call: TRBV7-2
j_call: TRBJ2-5
clone_size: once
cdr3_aa: CASSLNRGQETQYF

v_call: TRBV5-1
j_call: TRBJ1-2
clone_size: many
cdr3_aa: CASSLALADYGYTF

v_call: TRBV19
j_call: TRBJ2-1
clone_size: NA
cdr3_aa: CASSMRGDYNEQFF

v_call: TRBV4-1
j_call: TRBJ2-2
clone_size: few
cdr3_aa: CASSQGAGTGSAGELFF

v_call: TRBV5-4
j_call: TRBJ1-3
clone_size: NA
cdr3_aa: CASSTRDSELSGNTIYF

v_call: TRBV28
j_call: TRBJ1-2
clone_size: NA
cdr3_aa: CASSSSPLNYGYTF

v_call: TRBV7-2
j_call: TRBJ2-7
clone_size: once
cdr3_aa: CASSLAGTSGSVGQYF

v_call: TRBV9
j_call: TRBJ2-7
clone_size: once
cdr3_aa: CASSVGRTISYEQYF

v_call: TRBV5-1
j_call: TRBJ2-7
clone_size: NA
cdr3_aa: CASSPRTRGYEQYF

v_call: TRBV5-1
j_call: TRBJ2-7
clone_size: once
cdr3_aa: CASSFSASGIYEQYF

v_call: TRBV30
j_call: TRBJ1-2
clone_size: NA
cdr3_aa: CAWHRDRPYGYTF

v_call: TRBV5-5
j_call: TRBJ1-2
clone_size: NA
cdr3_aa: CASSFGGTLPFYGYTF

v_call: TRBV5-1
j_call: TRBJ1-2
clone_size: NA
cdr3_aa: CASSLSGGDYGYTF

v_call: TRBV7-6
j_call: TRBJ1-3
clone_size: NA
cdr3_aa: CASSLGGALSGNTIYF

v_call: TRBV28
j_call: TRBJ2-3
clone_size: NA
cdr3_aa: CASSLYGLAGGEGTQYF

v_call: TRBV10-3
j_call: TRBJ2-7
clone_size: NA
cdr3_aa: CAISESRTGIYEQYF

v_call: TRBV7-2
j_call: TRBJ2-7
clone_size: NA
cdr3_aa: CASSPGTSGPHEQYF

v_call: TRBV7-9
j_call: TRBJ2-3
clone_size: NA
cdr3_aa: CASSLAGNPTDTQYF

v_call: TRBV6-9
j_call: TRBJ2-5
clone_size: NA
cdr3_aa: CASSRDRTRQETQYF

v_call: TRBV19
j_call: TRBJ2-3
clone_size: NA
cdr3_aa: CASSMRAGWTDTQYF